This TCR beta chain emerged from a study of cytomegalovirus exposure and HLA in healthy donors. Only one count was recorded for this clone. Primers: 60 Vbeta forward and 13 Jbeta reverse. The data were produced by immunoSEQ multiplex PCR, yet TCRdb's version contains in-frame clones alone and is incomplete. This table holds roughly 56,000 clones, about 80% found once. Germline CDR1 and CDR2: MNHNS and SASEGT. V lost 7 bases and J lost 8; bases outside the gene matches: 6. The CDR3 totals 13 residues. Sequencing used PBMCs. This receptor was taken from a man aged 45 to 65 in good health and CMV-seropositive. V usage is TRBV6-1 and J usage is TRBJ2-2; 8 bases fit TRBD1. CDR3 residues: CASTRGRGGELFF. Written as DNA, the CDR3 is TGTGCCAGCACCAGGGGGCGAGGAGGGGAGCTGTTTTTT.